This record looks at one T cell receptor (beta chain) sequence and its context. The source of the sample is a study of blood T cell repertoires in COVID-19. CDR1 is SGHVS, CDR2 FQNEAQ, per germline. The V gene end was trimmed by 5 bases and the J gene end by 1 base; junction bases not matched to a gene: 7. The CDR3 length is 16 residues. As handled by the study authors: Reference gene primer amplification gave estimated nucleated cell counts. TCRdb keeps only in-frame clones here, not all; method: immunoSEQ multiplex PCR. D and trimming come from the DNA, and the V and J calls and clone size come from that table. The table lists 170,000 or so clones, about 90% of them singletons.

J is TRBJ1-1 and V is TRBV7-8, with 10 positions matching TRBD1. Sequencing was carried out using PBMCs or T cells enriched from blood (not recorded which). The sequence derives from a woman aged 18-29 years who had recovered from COVID-19. The CDR3 coding sequence is TGTGCCAGCAGCCTAGGGACAGGGGTGGGGAACACTGAAGCTTTCTTT. Amino acids: CASSLGTGVGNTEAFF.